This T cell receptor beta chain appears in the sequencing data of a study of PD-L1 blockade in urothelial cancer. For the study at large: The median T cell count in blood samples was around 150,000.

Indicated time point: pretreatment peripheral blood. The table came from immunoSEQ multiplex PCR; TCRdb's copy has only in-frame clones and leaves some out. Of some 45,000 clones listed, about 88% are singletons. CDR3 length: 16 amino acids. Germline loops: CDR1 MDHEN, CDR2 SYDVKM. Losses at the gene ends were 2 bases for V and 6 bases for J; bases not matched to a gene: 6. The receptor comes from a donor over 35 with urothelial cancer. The V gene is TRBV28, the J gene TRBJ2-1; TRBD2 aligns across 11 bases. The sample consisted of PBMCs, taken around atezolizumab (anti-PD-L1) treatment. The CDR3 bases are TGTGCCAGCAGTTTAAGACTAGCGGGGCGGGGCAATGAGCAGTTCTTC. It is translated as CASSLRLAGRGNEQFF.